This is a list of T cell receptor beta chains from one sample in a study of cytomegalovirus exposure and HLA in healthy donors. Assay: immunoSEQ multiplex PCR; the TCRdb copy retains only in-frame clones and omits some. The table lists around 150,000 clones, approximately 80% of them singletons. The sequenced sample was PBMCs. These receptor sequences come from a boy under 10 years old in good health and CMV-seronegative. The CDR3 runs from the conserved cysteine through the conserved F or W. D genes are given only for firm matches. Part of the rows lack a size; the others show once, few, many or a class for expanded clones.

v_gene,j_gene,d_gene,abundance,CDR3aa,CDR3nt
TRBV28,TRBJ1-1,-,few,CASSFRLMGNTEAFF,TGTGCCAGCAGTTTCAGGTTAATGGGGAACACTGAAGCTTTCTTT
TRBV9,TRBJ2-7,TRBD2,few,CASSGAQLAENYEQYF,TGTGCCAGCAGCGGGGCACAACTAGCGGAAAACTACGAGCAGTACTTC
TRBV29-1,TRBJ2-3,TRBD1,-,CSVDPAEGAVWDTDTQYF,TGCAGCGTTGATCCGGCCGAGGGGGCGGTCTGGGACACAGATACGCAGTATTTT
TRBV7-2,TRBJ1-2,TRBD1,-,CASSLETGGMVLRFGYTF,TGTGCCAGCAGCTTAGAAACAGGGGGTATGGTGTTGCGATTTGGCTACACCTTC
TRBV27,TRBJ2-7,-,-,CASSPGGGMYEQYF,TGTGCCAGCAGTCCCGGCGGGGGCATGTACGAGCAGTACTTC
TRBV7-2,TRBJ2-3,TRBD2,-,CASSTSGTGTDTQYF,TGTGCCAGCAGCACTAGCGGGACGGGCACAGATACGCAGTATTTT
TRBV4-1,TRBJ1-1,-,-,CASSLAGDTEAFF,TGCGCCAGCAGTCTGGCGGGGGACACTGAAGCTTTCTTT
TRBV28,TRBJ1-5,-,-,CASSLYQPGIQHF,TGTGCCAGCAGTTTGTATCAGCCGGGGATCCAGCATTTT
TRBV6-1,TRBJ2-5,-,-,CASRRTDEETQYF,TGTGCCAGCAGGCGGACAGACGAAGAGACCCAGTACTTC
TRBV6-1,TRBJ2-7,-,-,CASSGGTDYEQYF,TGTGCCAGCAGTGGCGGGACAGACTACGAGCAGTACTTC
TRBV5-1,TRBJ2-3,TRBD2,-,CASSLGTSSDTQYF,TGCGCCAGCAGCCTCGGGACTAGCTCGGATACGCAGTATTTT
TRBV7-9,TRBJ2-6,-,once,CASSLGTGNPGANVLTF,TGTGCCAGCAGCCTCGGAACAGGGAACCCTGGGGCCAACGTCCTGACTTTC
TRBV25-1,TRBJ2-7,-,-,CASSESGQFYEQYF,TGTGCCAGCAGTGAATCCGGACAGTTCTACGAGCAGTACTTC
TRBV4-2,TRBJ2-7,-,-,CASSQDLLESSGTGSYEQYF,TGTGCCAGCAGCCAAGATCTTCTCGAGTCTAGCGGGACAGGCTCCTACGAGCAGTACTTC
TRBV2,TRBJ1-1,-,-,CASNQEVVDTEAFF,TGTGCCAGCAATCAAGAGGTGGTGGACACTGAAGCTTTCTTT
TRBV4-1,TRBJ2-3,TRBD2,once,CASSHQLAGVADTQYF,TGCGCCAGCAGCCACCAACTAGCGGGAGTAGCAGATACGCAGTATTTT
TRBV9,TRBJ1-4,TRBD1,-,CASSVGTGPNEKLFF,TGTGCCAGCAGCGTAGGGACAGGGCCTAATGAAAAACTGTTTTTT
TRBV19,TRBJ1-1,-,once,CASSIGTHRTEAFF,TGTGCCAGTAGTATAGGGACTCACCGCACTGAAGCTTTCTTT
TRBV27,TRBJ2-3,-,-,CASSSILQVRRKYF,TGTGCCAGCAGTTCCATCCTACAGGTTCGTCGCAAGTATTTT
TRBV28,TRBJ2-7,-,-,CASSWGTGEYEQYF,TGTGCCAGCAGTTGGGGAACTGGGGAGTACGAGCAGTACTTC
TRBV4-2,TRBJ1-1,TRBD1,-,CASSRTGGTEAFF,TGTGCCAGCAGCCGGACAGGGGGGACTGAAGCTTTCTTT
TRBV5-5,TRBJ2-7,TRBD1,-,CASRFTGEEQYF,TGTGCCAGCAGGTTCACAGGGGAGGAGCAGTACTTC
TRBV2,TRBJ2-7,-,-,CASRIGQLSYEQYF,TGTGCCAGCAGGATAGGACAGTTATCCTACGAGCAGTACTTC
TRBV27,TRBJ1-6,-,once,CASSLGVSPLHF,TGTGCCAGCAGTTTAGGAGTATCACCCCTCCACTTT
TRBV7-3,TRBJ2-5,TRBD2,once,CASSGGLAGGPRETQYF,TGTGCCAGCAGCGGGGGACTAGCGGGGGGGCCACGGGAGACCCAGTACTTC
TRBV5-1,TRBJ1-4,-,-,CASSLEWAGVREKLFF,TGCGCCAGCAGCTTGGAATGGGCGGGGGTCAGAGAAAAACTGTTTTTT
TRBV6-6,TRBJ1-5,-,-,CASSYSITQSNQPQHF,TGTGCCAGCAGTTACTCGATAACACAGTCGAATCAGCCCCAGCATTTT
TRBV5-6,TRBJ2-1,TRBD2,-,CASSMPGLAPDEQFF,TGTGCCAGCAGCATGCCGGGACTAGCGCCAGACGAGCAGTTCTTC
TRBV5-1,TRBJ2-3,-,-,CASSLRGDTQYF,TGCGCCAGCAGCCTCCGGGGGGATACGCAGTATTTT
TRBV7-8,TRBJ1-5,TRBD1,once,CASSWGQASNQPQHF,TGTGCCAGCAGCTGGGGACAGGCAAGCAATCAGCCCCAGCATTTT
TRBV25-1,TRBJ2-7,-,-,CASSSGPEQYF,TGTGCCAGCTCGAGCGGACCCGAGCAGTACTTC
TRBV6-5,TRBJ1-2,TRBD1,-,CASSYTGGYGYTF,TGTGCCAGCAGTTACACAGGGGGCTATGGCTACACCTTC
TRBV9,TRBJ2-1,-,-,CASGSLGRKSNEQFF,TGTGCCAGCGGGAGCCTGGGCAGAAAATCGAATGAGCAGTTCTTC
TRBV2,TRBJ2-7,TRBD2,-,CASGSSGSTYEQYF,TGTGCCAGCGGATCTAGCGGGAGCACCTACGAGCAGTACTTC
TRBV2,TRBJ1-5,TRBD1,-,CASSEPIKRTGRNQPQHF,TGTGCCAGCAGTGAACCGATAAAGCGGACAGGGAGGAATCAGCCCCAGCATTTT
TRBV27,TRBJ2-7,-,-,CASSLRTPYEQYF,TGTGCCAGCAGTTTACGGACACCGTACGAGCAGTACTTC
TRBV15,TRBJ1-6,TRBD1,-,CATSGGQGRNSPLHF,TGTGCCACCAGCGGGGGACAGGGGAGGAATTCACCCCTCCACTTT
TRBV7-6,TRBJ1-1,-,-,CASSSTFVTDTEAFF,TGTGCCAGCAGCTCGACTTTTGTTACGGACACTGAAGCTTTCTTT
TRBV7-9,TRBJ1-1,TRBD1,-,CASSQDRGTEAFF,TGTGCCAGCAGCCAGGACAGGGGGACTGAAGCTTTCTTT
TRBV5-1,TRBJ2-4,TRBD1,-,CASSRGTGTVQNIQYF,TGCGCCAGCAGTCGTGGGACCGGGACAGTCCAAAACATTCAGTACTTC
TRBV7-9,TRBJ1-6,-,-,CSSSLRQANSPLHF,TGTTCCAGCAGCTTACGACAGGCTAATTCACCCCTCCACTTT
TRBV9,TRBJ2-3,TRBD2,-,CASSTTAGGNTDTQYF,TGTGCCAGCAGCACAACCGCGGGGGGGAACACAGATACGCAGTATTTT
TRBV7-9,TRBJ2-7,-,-,CASSPHGYEQYF,TGTGCCAGCAGCCCCCACGGCTACGAGCAGTACTTC
TRBV5-1,TRBJ1-4,-,-,CANEHPGVGEKLFF,TGCGCCAACGAACACCCGGGGGTTGGTGAAAAACTGTTTTTT
TRBV7-9,TRBJ2-1,-,-,CASSTGLGQHNEQFF,TGTGCCAGCAGCACAGGGCTCGGACAACACAATGAGCAGTTCTTC
TRBV7-9,TRBJ2-1,-,-,CASSLGGQGSNEQFF,TGTGCCAGCAGCTTAGGGGGCCAGGGGAGCAATGAGCAGTTCTTC
TRBV2,TRBJ2-7,TRBD1,-,CASTDRVSGNEQYF,TGTGCCAGCACCGACAGGGTTAGTGGCAACGAGCAGTACTTC
TRBV4-1,TRBJ2-1,TRBD2,once,CASSPWGSGSFGDNEQFF,TGCGCCAGCAGCCCCTGGGGTAGCGGGAGCTTCGGGGACAATGAGCAGTTCTTC
TRBV5-1,TRBJ2-3,TRBD2,few,CASRTSAGADTQYF,TGCGCCAGCAGAACCAGCGCGGGAGCAGATACGCAGTATTTT
TRBV27,TRBJ2-7,TRBD2,-,CASSLGGSSYEQYF,TGTGCCAGCAGTTTGGGGGGGAGCTCCTACGAGCAGTACTTC
TRBV9,TRBJ2-1,TRBD1,-,CASSVGPKGTGGYNEQFF,TGTGCCAGCAGCGTTGGTCCTAAGGGGACAGGGGGCTACAATGAGCAGTTCTTC
TRBV5-4,TRBJ1-2,-,-,CASSPGWGGGNGYTF,TGTGCCAGCAGCCCCGGATGGGGGGGAGGGAATGGCTACACCTTC